This T cell receptor (beta chain) was retrieved from a study of cytomegalovirus exposure and HLA in healthy donors. This CDR3 is built from 17 residues. Germline V lookup: CDR1 SGHNT, CDR2 YENEEA. 60 Vbeta and 13 Jbeta primers were used in PCR. Sequenced by immunoSEQ multiplex PCR; TCRdb stores in-frame clones only, minus some. The sample carries around 150,000 clones, roughly 80% recorded once. The sample holds a few counts of this clone. An end of the junction differs from the germline gene, which may be a read error. The chain joins TRBV11-3 to TRBJ2-7; 12 nucleotides line up with TRBD2. Sequencing was carried out using PBMCs. The origin of this receptor is a man aged 25-40 years in good health and CMV-seronegative. The CDR3 sequence is CASSSETSGRFSFEQYF. As DNA, the CDR3 is TGTGCCAGCAGCTCCGAGACTAGCGGGAGATTTTCCTTCGAGCAGTACTTC.